The 19 T cell receptor beta chains listed next were all sequenced from one sample in a study of CD8+ T cells in alopecia areata. The authors extracted RNA and reverse transcribed it into cDNA as the sequencing template. Clones were sequenced by immunoSEQ multiplex PCR, and TCRdb holds only the in-frame ones, with some missing. Of roughly 250,000 clones listed, roughly 69% were seen once; the top ten hold around 1.2%. This specimen consisted of CD4+ T cells sorted from blood, obtained at week 0. The receptors shown here come from a human donor with alopecia areata.

A note on this clone: The sample contains more than one DNA sequence encoding this CDR3. CDR3 region: CASSVDGNQPQHF. The CDR3 region has the DNA TGTGCCAGCAGCGTAGACGGGAATCAGCCCCAGCATTTT. The V gene is TRBV9, the J gene TRBJ1-5; D unresolved. This CDR3 has 13 residues. From germline, CDR1 is SGDLS and CDR2 YYNGEE. The V gene lost 0 bases and the J gene lost 4 bases, with 5 bases spanning the gap.

The chain links TRBV5-1 to TRBJ2-5; 8 nucleotides line up with TRBD1. There are 13 residues in the CDR3. CDR1 SGHRS and CDR2 YFSETQ come from the germline V gene. The trim removed 4 bases at V and 5 bases at J, leaving 4 bases unmatched. The CDR3 DNA sequence: TGCGCCAGCAGCACAGGGGGTGGGGAGACCCAGTACTTC. Protein: CASSTGGGETQYF.

This chain joins TRBV6-6 and TRBJ2-3; D unclear. Germline V CDR1 and CDR2: MNHNY, SVGAGI (reference sequence). The CDR3 is 13 amino acids. V was clipped by 8 bases and J by 6 bases, with 15 bases between them. CDR3 region: CASVPLDRDTQYF. The CDR3 DNA follows: TGTGCCAGCGTTCCCCTGGACCGCGATACGCAGTATTTT.

On this clone itself: This sample also contains other DNA sequences that code for the same CDR3. The chain joins TRBV7-3 to TRBJ2-5; TRBD1 or TRBD2 may be the D gene (6 bases each). This CDR3 is built from 13 residues. The germline V gene has CDR1 SGHTA and CDR2 FQGTGA. V was trimmed by 5 bases and J by 2 bases, leaving 9 bases between them. In DNA form, the CDR3 reads TGTGCCAGCAGCCCGGGGGCTCAAGAGACCCAGTACTTC. Translating gives CASSPGAQETQYF.

J is TRBJ1-2 and V is TRBV29-1, with TRBD1 as a possible D gene (6 bases). The CDR3 has 13 residues. V dropped 7 bases and J dropped 7 bases, with 19 bases sitting between them. Germline CDR1 reads SQVTM; CDR2 reads ANQGSEA. The CDR3 nucleotides read TGCAGCGCTAAGACCCAGGGGACTGTTGGCTACACCTTC. Its translation is CSAKTQGTVGYTF. Full variable domain (outside the CDR3, taken from reference TRBV29-1 and TRBJ1-2): SAVISQKPSRDICQRGTSLTIQCQVDSQVTMMFWYRQQPGQSLTLIATANQGSEATYESGFVIDKFPISRPNLTFSTLTVSNMSPEDSSIYLCSAKTQGTVGYTFGSGTRLTVV.

The chain is built from TRBV5-1 and TRBJ1-3, with 7 bases lining up with TRBD1. Germline-derived CDR1 and CDR2 are SGHRS and YFSETQ. The ends lost 4 bases at V and 0 bases at J; junction bases unmatched: 7. The CDR3 is made up of 16 amino acids. The CDR3 coding sequence is TGCGCCAGCAGCGATCCCCGGGACAGCTCTGGAAACACCATATATTTT. This sequence encodes CASSDPRDSSGNTIYF.

The CDR3 reads CASSPYNGSPLHF. CDR3 DNA sequence: TGTGCCAGCAGCCCTTACAACGGGTCACCCCTCCACTTT. The chain joins TRBV9 to TRBJ1-6; D unclear. The CDR3 runs to 13 residues. In germline, CDR1 is SGDLS, CDR2 YYNGEE. Trimming removed 4 bases at V and 10 bases at J, with 12 bases between.

This clone has only one observation. The J gene is TRBJ1-4, the V gene TRBV6-1, with 9 nucleotides matching TRBD1. This CDR3 contains 14 residues. Germline trimming cut 6 bases from V and 7 bases from J; bases unmatched to any gene: 6. Germline V lookup: CDR1 MNHNS, CDR2 SASEGT. CDR3 loop: CASRGTGLGEKLFF. For the CDR3, the DNA is TGTGCCAGCAGAGGGACAGGGCTTGGTGAAAAACTGTTTTTT.

The V call is TRBV7-2, the J call TRBJ1-5, with D unclear. V lost 2 bases, J lost 4 bases, and 12 bases lay in between. Germline V gene data show CDR1 as SGHTA and CDR2 as FQGNSA. The CDR3 is made up of 15 amino acids. DNA for the CDR3: TGTGCCAGCAGCTTAATGCGGGCGAGGAATCAGCCCCAGCATTTT. This translates into CASSLMRARNQPQHF.

This clone was counted once. The chain joins TRBV29-1 to TRBJ2-3, with D uncertain. V shed 8 bases and J shed 5 bases, with 11 bases lying between them. This CDR3 spans 11 amino acids. CDR1 and CDR2 (germline): SQVTM, ANQGSEA. CDR3 sequence (DNA): TGCAGCCCTCAGAGAGGAGATACGCAGTATTTT. Protein product: CSPQRGDTQYF.

The chain carries TRBV11-2 and TRBJ2-1; the D gene is possibly TRBD2 (5 bases). This CDR3 has 12 residues. V lost 1 base and J 9 bases, leaving 7 bases between the germline ends. Germline CDR1 reads SGHAT; CDR2 reads FQNNGV. CDR3 in amino acids: CASSLVATEQFF. The CDR3 DNA follows: TGTGCCAGCAGCTTAGTAGCGACTGAGCAGTTCTTC.

The V gene is TRBV6-5, the J gene TRBJ2-3; D possibly corresponds to TRBD2 (6 bases). This CDR3 has 16 amino acids. Trimming removed 2 bases at V and 4 bases at J, with 16 bases between. Germline V gene sequence: CDR1 MNHEY, CDR2 SVGAGI. The CDR3 nucleotides are TGTGCCAGCAGTTACGGCCGGGGGTTTAGGTCAGATACGCAGTATTTT. Translating gives CASSYGRGFRSDTQYF.

The chain has TRBV29-1 and TRBJ1-3; 9 nucleotides match TRBD1. Trimming removed 5 bases from V and 3 bases from J; junction bases left unmatched: 2. CDR3 length equals 13 residues. CDR1 and CDR2 (germline): SQVTM, ANQGSEA. CDR3 sequence reads: CSVRTGVGNTIYF. The CDR3 region has the DNA TGCAGCGTTCGGACAGGGGTTGGAAACACCATATATTTT.

V usage is TRBV29-1 and J usage is TRBJ1-2; D is possibly TRBD1 (5 bases). The V gene's germline CDR1 is SQVTM and CDR2 ANQGSEA. The CDR3 runs 11 residues. V was pared by 7 bases and J by 11 bases, with 17 bases between. The CDR3 DNA reads as TGCAGCGCCGAAGGGACGGACACTTACACCTTC. Its translation: CSAEGTDTYTF.

The V and J genes are TRBV29-1 and TRBJ2-2, with D possibly matching TRBD2 (7 bases). The germline gives CDR1 SQVTM, CDR2 ANQGSEA. The V end lost 2 bases, the J end lost 6 bases, and 16 bases lay between the germline ends. The CDR3 consists of 15 residues. CDR3 sequence reads: CSVERGRGAAGELFF. In nucleotides, the CDR3 is TGCAGCGTTGAAAGGGGACGGGGGGCGGCCGGGGAGCTGTTTTTT.

This clone was seen only a few times. The rearrangement uses TRBV18 and TRBJ2-1; D may be TRBD1 (6 bases). V lost 2 bases and J lost 3, with 11 bases in between. The CDR3 sequence is 15 residues long. The V gene's germline CDR1 is KGHSH and CDR2 LQKENI. CDR3 region: CASSPGGLHYNEQFF. CDR3 nucleotide sequence: TGTGCCAGCTCACCAGGGGGCCTCCACTACAATGAGCAGTTCTTC.

The chain couples TRBV7-2 to TRBJ2-1; D uncertain. Germline CDR1 is SGHTA and CDR2 is FQGNSA. Trimming took 4 bases from V and 4 from J, leaving 14 bases between them. The CDR3 is 15 amino acids. The CDR3 DNA is TGTGCCAGCAGCTATGCGGCCGCGGATTACAATGAGCAGTTCTTC. Encoded protein: CASSYAAADYNEQFF. The variable domain in full, completed from reference TRBV7-2 and TRBJ2-1, reads GAGVSQSPSNKVTEKGKDVELRCDPISGHTALYWYRQSLGQGLEFLIYFQGNSAPDKSGLPSDRFSAERTGGSVSTLTIQRTQQEDSAVYLCASSYAAADYNEQFFGPGTRLTVL.

The rearrangement links TRBV7-2 to TRBJ2-7; TRBD1 agrees at 8 bases. Germline CDR1 and CDR2: SGHTA and FQGNSA. The CDR3 is 12 residues long. The ends lost 5 bases at V and 13 bases at J; junction bases unmatched: 10. CDR3 loop: CASSLDRVKEYF. The CDR3 DNA follows: TGTGCCAGCAGCCTGGACAGGGTCAAGGAATACTTC.

The chain has TRBV4-1 and TRBJ1-5, with D uncertain. This CDR3 has 16 residues. V was trimmed by 2 bases and J by 2 bases, leaving 13 bases between them. Per the germline V gene, CDR1 is MGHRA and CDR2 is YSYEKL. The CDR3 sequence is CASSQSFRTGNQPQHF. CDR3 bases: TGCGCCAGCAGCCAAAGCTTCAGGACGGGCAATCAGCCCCAGCATTTT.